This entry lists 17 T cell receptor beta chains sequenced from one sample in a study of a mutant IDH1 vaccine in newly diagnosed glioma (dated by TCRdb to the early 2020s). The library came from the immunoSEQ multiplex PCR assay. The table comes from immuneACCESS by way of TCRdb, which keeps in-frame sequences with V and J called. Part of the clones is missing from these tables; in studies checked, under half for an unresolved V gene and the rest for unknown reasons. The sample table holds around 31,000 clones, of which around 84% were seen once. The ten largest clones represent approximately 15% of the sample. What the time point label conveys for this sample: week 35, safety follow-up. Each vaccine dose was 300 ug of a 20-mer mutant IDH1 peptide in Montanide, given subcutaneously with topical imiquimod. Their target antigens are unknown. Here the sequenced sample was PBMCs, taken from a glioma patient whose treatment included an IDH1 peptide vaccine. These receptors all come from a man aged 25 to 40 with glioma.

This chain connects TRBV9 to TRBJ2-7; D call uncertain. CDR1 is SGDLS, CDR2 YYNGEE, per germline. The length of the CDR3 is 14 residues. V was clipped by 4 bases and J by 5 bases, with 16 bases between them. The chain's CDR3 is CASSPRVDPDEQYF. The CDR3 bases are TGTGCCAGCAGCCCCCGGGTGGATCCCGACGAGCAGTACTTC.

The V gene is TRBV19, the J gene TRBJ2-7; D gene unclear. The V and J ends lost 2 bases and 1 base respectively, with 9 bases between them. Germline CDR1 LNHDA, CDR2 SQIVND (reference sequence). The CDR3 length is 14 residues. This CDR3 is CASSISHPSYEQYF. Written as DNA, the CDR3 is TGTGCCAGTAGTATAAGCCACCCATCCTACGAGCAGTACTTC.

This sequence joins TRBV9 and TRBJ1-2; D gene uncertain. Germline V gives CDR1 SGDLS, CDR2 YYNGEE. V lost 0 bases, J lost 4 bases, and 13 bases lay in between. CDR3 length: 15 amino acids. CDR3 sequence reads: CASSVALLDPYGYTF. CDR3 in DNA: TGTGCCAGCAGCGTAGCGCTTTTAGACCCCTATGGCTACACCTTC.

The rearrangement links TRBV7-8 to TRBJ1-1; D not certain. Between the trimmed V and J ends, which lost 2 bases and 0 bases, there was a span of 10 bases. CDR1 and CDR2 (germline): SGHVS, FQNEAQ. This CDR3 comprises 15 residues. CDR3 protein: CASSLKETLNTEAFF. The CDR3 DNA reads as TGTGCCAGCAGCTTAAAGGAGACCTTGAACACTGAAGCTTTCTTT.

The J gene is TRBJ1-3, the V gene TRBV2; 9 nucleotides align to TRBD1. This CDR3 comprises 12 residues. Unmatched junction bases numbered 3, after V lost 9 bases and J lost 6 bases. Germline V gene data show CDR1 as SNHLY and CDR2 as FYNNEI. CDR3 amino acids: CASGQGSNTIYF. The CDR3 region has the DNA TGTGCCAGTGGACAGGGGTCAAACACCATATATTTT. Filled out from reference TRBV2 and TRBJ1-3, the complete variable domain reads EPEVTQTPSHQVTQMGQEVILRCVPISNHLYFYWYRQILGQKVEFLVSFYNNEISEKSEIFDDQFSVERPDGSNFTLKIRSTKLEDSAMYFCASGQGSNTIYFGEGSWLTVV.

J is TRBJ1-3 and V is TRBV9, with D hard to call. Trimming removed 4 bases at V and 4 bases at J, with 15 bases between. Germline lookup yields CDR1 SGDLS and CDR2 YYNGEE. This CDR3 comprises 15 residues. Here the CDR3 DNA reads TGTGCCAGCAGCACTAAGGACCCTCACGGAAACACCATATATTTT. Protein product: CASSTKDPHGNTIYF.

The rearrangement uses TRBV27 and TRBJ1-2; no clear D gene. The CDR3 runs 14 residues. CDR1 and CDR2 from the germline V gene are MNHEY and SMNVEV (reference sequence). Trimming pared 0 bases from V and 5 bases from J, leaving 10 bases between. Written as DNA, the CDR3 is TGTGCCAGCAGTTTATCGCGGGTAGAATATGGCTACACCTTC. Translation gives CASSLSRVEYGYTF.

The table lists this clone with a count of one. The chain carries TRBV25-1 and TRBJ1-1, with D unresolved. CDR3 size: 15 residues. The V gene lost 6 bases and the J gene lost 1 base, with 15 bases spanning the gap. Germline assignment: CDR1 MGHDK and CDR2 SYGVNS. CDR3 sequence (DNA): TGTGCCAGCAGCCCGGAGGGCAGCCCGAACACTGAAGCTTTCTTT. Translating it yields CASSPEGSPNTEAFF.

The CDR3 sequence: CASSLLGAQYF. Here the CDR3 DNA reads TGCGCCAGCAGCCTACTTGGGGCCCAGTACTTC. The chain recombines TRBV5-1 with TRBJ2-5; D remains ambiguous. CDR1 SGHRS and CDR2 YFSETQ come from the germline V gene. V lost 4 bases to trimming and J lost 9 bases, with 10 bases between them. The CDR3 runs 11 residues.

The chain recombines TRBV7-9 with TRBJ1-1; D is unclear. The CDR3 loop spans 12 amino acids. Per germline, CDR1 SEHNR and CDR2 FQNEAQ (reference sequence). V was pared by 5 bases and J by 7 bases, with 11 bases between. The CDR3 coding sequence is TGTGCCAGCAGCCCCCCCCCAGGTGAAGCTTTCTTT. As protein: CASSPPPGEAFF. Using reference TRBV7-9 and TRBJ1-1 for the parts outside the CDR3, the full variable domain is DTGVSQNPRHKITKRGQNVTFRCDPISEHNRLYWYRQTLGQGPEFLTYFQNEAQLEKSRLLSDRFSAERPKGSFSTLEIQRTEQGDSAMYLCASSPPPGEAFFGQGTRLTVV.

In its sample, this clone was seen once. The chain is built from TRBV15 and TRBJ1-5, with D perhaps matching TRBD1 (6 bases). The CDR3 is made up of 14 amino acids. V was clipped by 2 bases and J by 4 bases, with 9 bases between them. CDR1 and CDR2 from the germline V gene are LNHNV and YYDKDF (reference sequence). For the CDR3, the DNA is TGTGCCACCAGCAGAAACAGGGTTAATCAGCCCCAGCATTTT. It specifies CATSRNRVNQPQHF. The variable domain in full, with the rest retrieved from reference TRBV15 and TRBJ1-5, is DAMVIQNPRYQVTQFGKPVTLSCSQTLNHNVMYWYQQKSSQAPKLLFHYYDKDFNNEADTPDNFQSRRPNTSFCFLDIRSPGLGDTAMYLCATSRNRVNQPQHFGDGTRLSIL.

The chain carries TRBV4-2 and TRBJ2-5, with 7 nucleotides matching TRBD2. Germline loops: CDR1 LGHNA, CDR2 YNFKEQ. CDR3 length equals 14 residues. Trimming cost V 5 bases and J 5 bases; bases outside gene matches: 8. Here the CDR3 DNA reads TGTGCCAGCAGCTCTCGACTAGCCCAGGAGACCCAGTACTTC. Translating gives CASSSRLAQETQYF.

This clone was seen a handful of times. V is TRBV29-1 and J is TRBJ1-1; D is ambiguous. V lost 7 bases and J 0 bases, leaving 6 bases between the germline ends. CDR3 length equals 11 residues. CDR1 and CDR2 from the germline V gene are SQVTM and ANQGSEA. The CDR3 DNA reads TGCAGCGGGTCGGTGAACACTGAAGCTTTCTTT. The encoded protein is CSGSVNTEAFF.

This rearrangement joins TRBV10-1 to TRBJ2-2, with no clear D. The CDR3 runs 13 residues. Germline V gives CDR1 WNHNN, CDR2 SYGVQD (reference sequence). V lost 3 bases to trimming and J lost 3 bases, with 5 bases between them. CDR3: CASSERDTGELFF. For the CDR3, the DNA is TGCGCCAGCAGTGAAAGGGACACCGGGGAGCTGTTTTTT.

The chain combines TRBV6-1 with TRBJ1-2, with D unclear. The CDR3 covers 13 residues. Germline V gene sequence: CDR1 MNHNS, CDR2 SASEGT. V was trimmed by 4 bases and J by 3 bases, leaving 9 bases between them. As DNA, the CDR3 is TGTGCCAGCAGTGGAGCCGCGGACTATGGCTACACCTTC. It codes for CASSGAADYGYTF.

The rearrangement joins TRBV7-2 to TRBJ2-5, with 8 bases aligning to TRBD2. The CDR3 is 14 amino acids. The germline V gene encodes CDR1 SGHTA and CDR2 FQGNSA. V trimming: 5 bases; J trimming: 2 bases; junction bases outside the gene matches: 4. CDR3 nucleotides: TGTGCCAGCAGCCCCCCGGGGGGGCAAGAGACCCAGTACTTC. The encoded protein is CASSPPGGQETQYF.

This chain uses TRBV4-1 with TRBJ2-1; 9 bases match TRBD1. With 3 bases clipped from V and 8 bases from J, the junction kept 8 bases outside the gene matches. Germline CDR1 and CDR2: MGHRA and YSYEKL. This CDR3 contains 15 residues. CDR3 in amino acids: CASSQQGQGRDEQFF. The CDR3 DNA sequence: TGCGCCAGCAGCCAGCAGGGACAGGGAAGGGATGAGCAGTTCTTC.